This T cell receptor (beta chain) was recorded in a study of immune cell composition in non-small cell lung cancer. Study observations and caveats: Squamous lung tumours showed higher top 10 clone scores and clonality than adenocarcinomas.

Using immunoSEQ multiplex PCR, the repertoire was profiled, and TCRdb retains in-frame clones only, with some absent. This sample has roughly 15,000 clones; about 69% occur once, and the top ten carry about 7.5%. There are a few counts of this clone. Its matching antigen is unknown. Frozen unsorted single-cell suspensions supplied the genomic DNA. V shed 6 bases and J 5 bases; nucleotides not matched to a gene: 7. The CDR3 has 14 residues. Germline V gene sequence: CDR1 MNHEY, CDR2 SVGAGI. The TCR sequence derives from a human donor with non-small cell lung cancer. What was sequenced was lung tumor tissue. J is TRBJ2-7 and V is TRBV6-5; 10 bases are a match to TRBD1. CDR3 sequence: CASSFRQGANEQYF. CDR3 nucleotides: TGTGCCAGCAGCTTTAGACAGGGGGCCAACGAGCAGTACTTC.